This TCR beta chain was sequenced in a study of Graves' ophthalmopathy and Graves' hyperthyroidism. Study observations and caveats: A 13-signature model separated ophthalmopathy from stable hyperthyroidism, just over 85% sensitivity, just over 80% specificity.

This clonotype came up many times. Its antigen is undetermined. Among the exclusions were patients with other autoimmune diseases, uncontrolled infections, pregnancy or lactation. The diagnosis combined clinical symptoms, thyroxine, TRAb, thyroid ultrasound and orbital computed tomography scans. PBMCs came from 7.5 to 10 ml of fresh peripheral blood. This CDR3 region has 14 residues. The germline V and J ends were trimmed by 6 bases and 0 bases, with 6 bases remaining between them. Germline-derived CDR1 and CDR2 are SGHAT and FQNNGV. The TCR beta CDR3 regions underwent amplification from RNA transcripts. RT-PCR with HTBI primers came first, then second-round multiplex PCR. In TCRdb, the multiplex PCR reads were re-called with MiXCR into one record per CDR3 protein. The table has about 400,000 distinct CDR3 sequences, about 16% seen once.

The specimen sequenced was peripheral blood. The sequence derives from a woman aged 18-35 years with Graves' ophthalmopathy. The rearrangement joins TRBV11-2 to TRBJ2-6; no definite D call. The CDR3 here is CASRTNSGANVLTF. The CDR3 coding sequence is TGTGCCAGCAGGACCAACTCTGGGGCCAACGTCCTGACTTTC.